This record covers a single T cell receptor beta chain. The source of the sample is a study of blood T cell repertoires in COVID-19. Study-level information: There were acute and convalescent COVID-19 samples, and they came from the United States, Italy and Spain. Sources were T cells, B-cell-depleted T cells, or PBMCs; the material itself was cDNA or gDNA.

Germline CDR1 and CDR2: MNHEY and SVGAGI. The CDR3 contains 12 residues. Trimming removed 8 bases at V and 6 bases at J, with 12 bases between. Original methodology: Scientists estimated how many nucleated cells there were by amplifying reference gene primers. The protocol was immunoSEQ multiplex PCR, while the TCRdb copy is restricted to in-frame clones and leaves out a portion. The DNA gave D and trimming, while V, J and clone size come from that table. This sample has over 100,000 clones, with approximately 86% found just once. A Seattle source enrolled patients during active infection and followed them longitudinally.

This sequence was found in a woman aged 45-59 years with COVID-19, enrolled during active disease. The material sequenced was peripheral blood. The chain carries TRBV6-5 and TRBJ2-3, with D possibly TRBD2 on 6 matching bases. Written as DNA, the CDR3 is TGTGCCAGCTCTAGTGGGGGGGATACGCAGTATTTT. It encodes CASSSGGDTQYF.